Presented here are 23 T cell receptor beta chains from one specimen sequenced in a study of response to subunit inactivated influenza vaccine. Each CDR3 protein gets one entry after TCRdb re-called the RT-PCR reads with MiXCR. This sample has over 450,000 distinct CDR3 sequences, with approximately 12% found just once. Sequencing used PBMCs from blood, obtained 45 days after vaccination. The receptors were sampled from a man in his forties or fifties who received an inactivated influenza vaccine.

The chain uses TRBV29-1 and TRBJ2-7; no reliable D call. The CDR3 is 13 residues long. Germline CDR1 SQVTM, CDR2 ANQGSEA. V was shortened by 4 bases and J by 0 bases, with 10 bases between the two germline ends. The CDR3 DNA sequence: TGCAGCGTTGTTGGTGCAGACTCCTACGAGCAGTACTTC. It codes for CSVVGADSYEQYF.

This clonotype was seen repeatedly, ten times or more. V usage is TRBV11-2 and J usage is TRBJ2-1, with 8 bases aligning to TRBD2. Germline CDR1 is SGHAT and CDR2 is FQNNGV. J gave up 8 bases and V 5 bases, and 14 bases lay outside the gene matches. The CDR3 is 16 residues long. The CDR3 loop reads CASSRLGSGSFHEQFF. CDR3 nucleotide sequence: TGTGCCAGCAGCAGATTGGGGAGCGGGAGTTTCCATGAGCAGTTCTTC.

V gene TRBV7-6 combines with J gene TRBJ2-7, with 10 bases matching TRBD2. This CDR3 is 19 amino acids long. The germline V gene encodes CDR1 SGHVS and CDR2 FNYEAQ. With V trimmed by 4 bases and J by 4 bases, 19 bases remained unmatched. Here the CDR3 reads CASSWTTMGSGRAWYEQYF. The CDR3 region has the DNA TGTGCCAGCAGCTGGACAACCATGGGCAGCGGGAGGGCCTGGTACGAGCAGTACTTC.

CDR3 DNA sequence: TGCAGTGCTAAGCAGGGCGGTACCACCAAAAACATTCAGTACTTC. This codes for CSAKQGGTTKNIQYF. V usage is TRBV20-1 and J usage is TRBJ2-4, with D possibly TRBD1 on 5 matching bases. This CDR3 has 15 residues. V lost 4 bases to trimming and J lost 2 bases, with 15 bases between them. Germline CDR1 and CDR2: DFQATT and SNEGSKA (reference sequence).

The CDR3 sequence: CSAKPSGLVSTDTQYF. As DNA, the CDR3 is TGCAGTGCCAAGCCCTCGGGGTTGGTCAGCACAGATACGCAGTATTTT. The chain joins TRBV20-1 to TRBJ2-3; a weak D match, TRBD2 (5 bases). Between the trimmed V and J ends, which lost 6 bases and 0 bases, there was a span of 19 bases. Germline CDR1 and CDR2: DFQATT and SNEGSKA (reference sequence). The CDR3 covers 16 residues.

This clonotype was detected ten times or more. This chain uses TRBV9 with TRBJ2-7; TRBD1 or TRBD2 may be the D gene (5 bases each). Trimming pared 4 bases from V and 3 bases from J, leaving 17 bases between. Germline lookup yields CDR1 SGDLS and CDR2 YYNGEE. The CDR3 runs 15 residues. Here the CDR3 reads CASSPGTQALYEQYF. DNA for the CDR3: TGTGCCAGCAGCCCCGGGACCCAGGCCCTCTACGAGCAGTACTTC.

This clonotype turned up a few times. The rearrangement links TRBV10-3 to TRBJ2-4; 14 positions match TRBD2. This CDR3 is built from 17 residues. J was trimmed by 7 bases and V by 0 bases; bases with no gene match: 5. Germline V gene lookup returns CDR1 ENHRY and CDR2 SYGVKD. In DNA, the CDR3 is TGTGCCATCAGTGAGTCGACTAGCGGGAGGGCCATGAACATTCAGTACTTC. Its protein is CAISESTSGRAMNIQYF.

Here the CDR3 reads CASSSFYTGSAYEQYF. CDR3 nucleotides: TGTGCCAGCAGTTCTTTTTATACAGGGAGCGCCTACGAGCAGTACTTC. The chain recombines TRBV28 with TRBJ2-7; D perhaps matches TRBD1 (6 bases). Germline V lookup: CDR1 MDHEN, CDR2 SYDVKM. The V end lost 4 bases, the J end lost 2 bases, and 18 bases lay between the germline ends. The CDR3 length is 16 residues.

In this sample, this clonotype turned up many times. The rearrangement joins TRBV20-1 to TRBJ1-5, with a possible D match to TRBD1 (6 bases). CDR1 and CDR2 from the germline V gene are DFQATT and SNEGSKA (reference sequence). This CDR3 contains 14 residues. The germline V and J ends were trimmed by 6 bases and 7 bases, with 19 bases remaining between them. The CDR3 DNA sequence: TGCAGTGCATCTGCCCAGGGGAGGGGGCAGCCCCAGCATTTT. It specifies CSASAQGRGQPQHF.

This clonotype occurred once. The V and J genes are TRBV5-1 and TRBJ2-1, with D perhaps TRBD1 or TRBD2 (6 bases each). Germline values: CDR1 SGHRS, CDR2 YFSETQ. V was shortened by 2 bases and J by 4 bases, with 13 bases between the two germline ends. This CDR3 has 15 residues. The CDR3 protein is CASSFRGLSYNEQFF. Here the CDR3 DNA reads TGCGCCAGCAGCTTCAGGGGACTTTCTTACAATGAGCAGTTCTTC.

The chain has TRBV2 and TRBJ2-7; D is ambiguous. Germline CDR1 is SNHLY and CDR2 is FYNNEI. This CDR3 contains 13 residues. Trimming took 8 bases from V and 2 from J, leaving 13 bases between them. The CDR3 nucleotides read TGTGCCAGCGGCCAGGTTAGGACCTACGAGCAGTACTTC. It encodes CASGQVRTYEQYF.

The V gene is TRBV20-1, the J gene TRBJ1-6; perhaps TRBD1 as D (5 bases). Per the germline V gene, CDR1 is DFQATT and CDR2 is SNEGSKA (reference sequence). Trimming removed 6 bases at V and 8 bases at J, with 17 bases between. The CDR3 runs to 14 residues. The chain's CDR3 is CSAERGTGDSPLHF. CDR3 coding DNA: TGCAGTGCCGAGCGTGGGACTGGGGATTCACCCCTCCACTTT.

The chain recombines TRBV5-1 with TRBJ1-1; possibly TRBD1 for D (6 bases). V lost 4 bases and J lost 2, with 12 bases in between. CDR1 is SGHRS and CDR2 is YFSETQ in the germline V gene. The CDR3 has 14 residues. The CDR3 region has the DNA TGCGCCAGCAGCCGCGGACAGCCCAACACTGAAGCTTTCTTT. Its translation is CASSRGQPNTEAFF.

This clonotype was recorded a few times. V is TRBV7-8 and J is TRBJ1-1, with D perhaps TRBD1 (5 bases). V lost 4 bases to trimming and J lost 0 bases, with 18 bases between them. The CDR3 covers 17 residues. Germline values: CDR1 SGHVS, CDR2 FQNEAQ. The CDR3 sequence: CASSWIQGFVMNTEAFF. Written as DNA, the CDR3 is TGTGCCAGCAGCTGGATTCAGGGATTTGTAATGAACACTGAAGCTTTCTTT.

This clonotype has a handful of counts. The rearrangement uses TRBV7-9 and TRBJ2-1, with 8 bases lining up with TRBD2. V was clipped by 1 base and J by 6 bases; unmatched bases: 8. The CDR3 contains 16 residues. Germline CDR1 is SEHNR and CDR2 is FQNEAQ (reference sequence). In DNA, the CDR3 is TGTGCCAGCAGCTTAGATCTGGCTAGCGGGTTCAATGAGCAGTTCTTC. This sequence encodes CASSLDLASGFNEQFF.

The V gene is TRBV27, the J gene TRBJ2-7; TRBD2 matches at 7 bases. Trimming took 3 bases from V and 6 from J; bases not matched to a gene: 8. Germline-derived CDR1 and CDR2 are MNHEY and SMNVEV (reference sequence). This CDR3 is 14 amino acids long. The CDR3 sequence is CASSFRRGNSEQYF. In nucleotides, the CDR3 is TGTGCCAGCAGTTTCAGGCGGGGGAACTCCGAGCAGTACTTC.

This clonotype appeared a few times. The chain combines TRBV10-3 with TRBJ2-5; no clear D gene. The CDR3 extends over 13 amino acids. From germline, CDR1 is ENHRY and CDR2 SYGVKD. The germline V and J ends were trimmed by 1 base and 5 bases, with 8 bases remaining between them. The CDR3 bases are TGTGCCATCAGTGAGTTGGCCAGGGAGACCCAGTACTTC. It translates to CAISELARETQYF.

This clonotype has more than one count but fewer than ten. The V gene is TRBV28, the J gene TRBJ2-7; D possibly matches TRBD1 or TRBD2 (5 bases each). The CDR3 length is 13 residues. V dropped 7 bases and J dropped 6 bases, with 16 bases sitting between them. CDR1 and CDR2 from the germline V gene are MDHEN and SYDVKM. As DNA, the CDR3 is TGTGCCAGCAACCAGGGACCCTTTCGCGAGCAGTACTTC. Translation: CASNQGPFREQYF.

The CDR3 here is CASSLSRQGSYNEQFF. The CDR3 coding sequence is TGTGCCAGCAGTTTATCGAGACAGGGCTCCTACAATGAGCAGTTCTTC. The chain combines TRBV27 with TRBJ2-1; 7 bases agree with TRBD1. CDR3 length: 16 amino acids. Germline CDR1 and CDR2: MNHEY and SMNVEV (reference sequence). V was pared by 0 bases and J by 0 bases, with 2 bases of the junction left unmatched.

Only a few counts were recorded for this clonotype. The chain couples TRBV27 to TRBJ2-3, with D uncertain. V was trimmed by 4 bases and J by 4 bases, leaving 12 bases between them. The CDR3 sequence is 14 residues long. Germline V gives CDR1 MNHEY, CDR2 SMNVEV (reference sequence). CDR3 sequence: CASSSPLRSDTQYF. The CDR3, as DNA: TGTGCCAGCAGTTCTCCCCTCCGTTCAGATACGCAGTATTTT.

This chain joins TRBV6-2 or TRBV6-3 and TRBJ2-7; either TRBD1 or TRBD2 may supply D (6 bases each). The CDR3 runs to 15 residues. The germline V and J ends were trimmed by 5 bases and 1 base, with 15 bases remaining between them. Germline V CDR1 and CDR2: MNHEY, SVGEGT. CDR3 in amino acids: CASSLLRGVSYEQYF. CDR3 nucleotides: TGTGCCAGCAGTCTCCTGAGGGGGGTTTCCTACGAGCAGTACTTC.

The table lists this clonotype with many counts. V and J are TRBV20-1 and TRBJ2-7, with 9 bases fitting TRBD1. CDR1 is DFQATT and CDR2 is SNEGSKA in the germline V gene (reference sequence). The junction had 5 bases not matched to a gene; V was cut back by 3 bases and J by 2 bases. This CDR3 contains 14 residues. CDR3: CSARATGGPYEQYF. CDR3 nucleotide sequence: TGCAGTGCTAGGGCCACAGGGGGCCCCTACGAGCAGTACTTC.

In its sample, this clonotype was seen a few times. The chain employs TRBV10-3 and TRBJ2-1; maybe TRBD2 (6 bases). The V end was cut by 10 bases, the J end by 0 bases, with 13 bases between. CDR1 is ENHRY, CDR2 SYGVKD, per germline. The CDR3 is made up of 14 amino acids. CDR3 residues: CATIAALSYNEQFF. For the CDR3, the DNA is TGTGCCACCATAGCGGCTCTCTCCTACAATGAGCAGTTCTTC.